This is a list of T cell receptor beta chains from one sample in a study of PD-1 blockade in classical Hodgkin lymphoma. Some clones are missing from TCRdb's copy, which holds only in-frame ones; the method was immunoSEQ multiplex PCR. The data contain about 97,000 clones, around nine tenths of them singletons. The sample in question was peripheral blood mononuclear cells (PBMCs), obtained before the second cycle of nivolumab. All receptors derive from a human donor with classical Hodgkin lymphoma. Both conserved end residues are part of each CDR3. Each record gives: J gene, D gene, V gene, CDR3 DNA, CDR3 protein. D genes are given only for firm matches.

>TRBJ1-3|.|TRBV7-8
TGTGCCAGCAGCTTACGACAGCTTCGCTCTGGAAACACCATATATTTT
CASSLRQLRSGNTIYF
>TRBJ1-1|.|TRBV19
TGTGCCAGTAGTATAGGGGGGTCCGACAGATTGAACACTGAAGCTTTCTTT
CASSIGGSDRLNTEAFF
>TRBJ2-1|.|TRBV19
TGTGCCAGTAGTATAGGGACTCTCTACAATGAGCAGTTCTTC
CASSIGTLYNEQFF
>TRBJ2-1|.|TRBV18
TGTGCCAGCTCACGACAACAGGTTTCGGATGAGCAGTTCTTC
CASSRQQVSDEQFF
>TRBJ1-3|.|TRBV13
TGTGCCAGCAGCATTGGAAACACCATATATTTT
CASSIGNTIYF
>TRBJ2-3|TRBD2|TRBV30
TGTGCCTGGATGGGACTAGCGGCGGGCACAGATACGCAGTATTTT
CAWMGLAAGTDTQYF
>TRBJ1-2|TRBD1|TRBV9
TGTGCCAGCATGGGACAGGGTATGGGCTACACCTTC
CASMGQGMGYTF
>TRBJ1-2|TRBD1|TRBV10-3
TGTGCCATCAGTCCCGACAGGGGGGGCGGCTACACCTTC
CAISPDRGGGYTF
>TRBJ2-2|TRBD2|TRBV7-2
TGTGCCAGCAGCTTAGCGGGGGGGATAATCGGGGAGCTGTTTTTT
CASSLAGGIIGELFF
>TRBJ1-1|.|TRBV19
TGTGCCAGTAGTATCCAGGGCCTTGCGAACACTGAAGCTTTCTTT
CASSIQGLANTEAFF
>TRBJ1-1|.|TRBV6-6
TGTGCCAGCAGTTACCACAGGGAAGCTGAAGCTTTCTTT
CASSYHREAEAFF
>TRBJ1-5|.|TRBV7-8
TGTGCCAGCAGCTTAGGAGGCGAAACCAATCAGCCCCAGCATTTT
CASSLGGETNQPQHF
>TRBJ2-1|TRBD1|TRBV29-1
TGCAGCGTCGCGGACAGGGGAAAGTTCAATGAGCAGTTCTTC
CSVADRGKFNEQFF